This TCR beta chain emerged from a study of human T cells and chemical hapten exposure. Findings and caveats of the study: Following DPC sensitization, TCRs present above 1 in 1000 frequency showed no change.

Time point given: healthy volunteer bleed at 2 weeks. It was unfractionated whole blood from which total RNA was extracted. Germline V gene sequence: CDR1 SQVTM, CDR2 ANQGSEA. The V end lost 7 bases, the J end lost 1 base, and 15 bases lay between the germline ends. The CDR3 length is 14 residues. This clonotype was seen ten or more times. Antigen unknown. Individual cDNA molecules each carried unique molecular identifiers attached by the library. Original handling: Across samples, TCR counts had a median of about 93,000 and ranged from about 23,224 to 690,600. Each CDR3 protein is one row after TCRdb ran MiXCR on the RACE reads. TCRdb's processing, not the authors' own work, is the source of the V and J calls. The sample records over 85,000 distinct CDR3 sequences, around 9% being singletons.

The sequencing input was whole blood. The sequence was obtained from a female donor in good health. Some clones in this sample may be carry-over from other donors' samples. The chain uses TRBV29-1 and TRBJ2-3, with D possibly matching TRBD2 (5 bases). The CDR3 protein is CSASSGYGTDTQYF. In nucleotides, the CDR3 is TGCAGCGCCAGCTCGGGATACGGCACAGATACGCAGTATTTT.